What follows describes a single T cell receptor beta chain. V dropped 1 base and J dropped 1 base, with 2 bases sitting between them. In germline, CDR1 is SGHRS, CDR2 YFSETQ. CDR3 length: 12 amino acids. Assay used: immunoSEQ multiplex PCR; TCRdb lists only in-frame clones, some missing. The top ten hold more than 0.85% of the sample, which has some 74,000 clones, around 90% seen once. The data were obtained in a study of OX40 agonist ivuxolimab in advanced cancers. The sample was CD4+ or CD8+ T cells sorted from blood, taken in a trial of the OX40 agonist ivuxolimab. The TCR originated in an adult with an advanced solid tumor such as melanoma, head and neck, liver or kidney cancer. The rearrangement links TRBV5-1 to TRBJ2-5, with D unresolved. CDR3 bases: TGCGCCAGCAGCTTGAGCCAAGAGACCCAGTACTTC. Translated: CASSLSQETQYF. Full variable domain (rest looked up from reference TRBV5-1 and TRBJ2-5): KAGVTQTPRYLIKTRGQQVTLSCSPISGHRSVSWYQQTPGQGLQFLFEYFSETQRNKGNFPGRFSGRQFSNSRSEMNVSTLELGDSALYLCASSLSQETQYFGPGTRLLVL.